The 3 T cell receptor beta chains below come from one sample, sequenced in a study of CD8 T cells in ankylosing spondylitis. Study findings and constraints: A TCR beta motif of 8 or 9 highly homologous variants appeared characteristic of ankylosing spondylitis blood.

Their specific antigens are unknown. TCRdb ran MiXCR on the 5' RACE reads and lists one entry per CDR3 protein. The table includes around 430,000 distinct CDR3 sequences, 17% detected once. Sequences were obtained from blood, either unsorted or a sorted T cell fraction (not recorded which). All receptors derive from a male donor with ankylosing spondylitis.

The chain employs TRBV9 and TRBJ2-5, with D maybe TRBD1 (5 bases). Trimming stripped 0 bases from V and 0 bases from J, with 6 bases between. The CDR3 has 14 amino acids. CDR1 is SGDLS, CDR2 YYNGEE, per germline. The DNA of the CDR3 is TGTGCCAGCAGCGTAGAGGGGTACCAAGAGACCCAGTACTTC. Amino acids: CASSVEGYQETQYF. Based on the CDR3 plus reference TRBV9 and TRBJ2-5, the full variable domain is DSGVTQTPKHLITATGQRVTLRCSPRSGDLSVYWYQQSLDQGLQFLIQYYNGEERAKGNILERFSAQQFPDLHSELNLSSLELGDSALYFCASSVEGYQETQYFGPGTRLLVL.

This clonotype occurred many times. The chain couples TRBV12-3 or TRBV12-4 to TRBJ1-1; tentative D call: TRBD1 (5 bases). The CDR3 spans 13 residues. The V end was cut by 5 bases, the J end by 0 bases, with 7 bases between. CDR3 bases: TGTGCCAGCAGTGAGGGGTTGAACACTGAAGCTTTCTTT. It codes for CASSEGLNTEAFF.

This clonotype was counted only a few times. The chain links TRBV5-1 to TRBJ2-1; D unresolved. The CDR3 runs 14 residues. V was shortened by 0 bases and J by 6 bases, with 10 bases between the two germline ends. CDR1 SGHRS and CDR2 YFSETQ come from the germline V gene. The CDR3 nucleotides read TGCGCCAGCAGCTTGGCCGCGGAGTCCAATGAGCAGTTCTTC. It specifies CASSLAAESNEQFF.